This is a list of T cell receptor beta chains from one sample in a study of blood T cell repertoires in COVID-19. Clones were sequenced by immunoSEQ multiplex PCR, and TCRdb holds only the in-frame ones, with some missing. The sample lists 250,000 to 350,000 clones, under 90% occurring once. Material for sequencing was PBMCs or T cells enriched from blood (not recorded which). These receptor sequences come from a woman aged 45 to 65 who had been exposed to COVID-19. CDR3s include the opening cysteine and the closing phenylalanine or tryptophan. D genes are given only for firm matches. Size is stated for part of the rows, as once, few or many counts, or as a class when the clone is expanded.

v_gene: TRBV28; d_gene: -; abundance: -; j_gene: TRBJ2-3; CDR3aa: CASRIGGHTDTQYF; CDR3nt: TGTGCCAGCAGAATTGGCGGGCACACAGATACGCAGTATTTT
v_gene: TRBV19; d_gene: -; abundance: -; j_gene: TRBJ1-5; CDR3aa: CASSMEGISNQPQHF; CDR3nt: TGTGCCAGTAGTATGGAGGGGATTAGCAATCAGCCCCAGCATTTT
v_gene: TRBV6-5; d_gene: TRBD1; abundance: -; j_gene: TRBJ1-2; CDR3aa: CASRTTGAIYGYTF; CDR3nt: TGTGCCAGCAGGACGACAGGGGCCATCTATGGCTACACCTTC
v_gene: TRBV5-1; d_gene: TRBD1; abundance: -; j_gene: TRBJ2-7; CDR3aa: CASSPGQDYEQYF; CDR3nt: TGCGCCAGCAGCCCTGGACAGGACTACGAGCAGTACTTC
v_gene: TRBV6-5; d_gene: -; abundance: -; j_gene: TRBJ1-4; CDR3aa: CASTEGWGTQEKLFF; CDR3nt: TGTGCCAGCACCGAAGGGTGGGGGACTCAGGAAAAACTGTTTTTT
v_gene: TRBV11-1; d_gene: -; abundance: -; j_gene: TRBJ1-4; CDR3aa: CASSLEYNEKLFF; CDR3nt: TGTGCCAGCAGCCTGGAGTATAATGAAAAACTGTTTTTT
v_gene: TRBV7-8; d_gene: TRBD2; abundance: -; j_gene: TRBJ2-3; CDR3aa: CASSLRSSGGAGDTQYF; CDR3nt: TGTGCCAGCAGCTTACGGTCTAGCGGGGGGGCCGGAGATACGCAGTATTTT
v_gene: TRBV6-5; d_gene: -; abundance: -; j_gene: TRBJ2-7; CDR3aa: CASSYAGGTLYEQYF; CDR3nt: TGTGCCAGCAGTTACGCCGGCGGGACTCTCTACGAGCAGTACTTC
v_gene: TRBV11-2; d_gene: -; abundance: -; j_gene: TRBJ1-5; CDR3aa: CASSRPPEPQHF; CDR3nt: TGTGCCAGCAGCCGCCCCCCAGAACCCCAGCATTTT
v_gene: TRBV27; d_gene: TRBD1; abundance: -; j_gene: TRBJ2-1; CDR3aa: CASTPRGTGTYEQFF; CDR3nt: TGTGCCAGCACTCCGCGGGGGACAGGGACATATGAGCAGTTCTTC
v_gene: TRBV19; d_gene: TRBD1; abundance: -; j_gene: TRBJ1-5; CDR3aa: CASSAGTVNQPQHF; CDR3nt: TGTGCCAGTAGCGCCGGGACAGTGAATCAGCCCCAGCATTTT
v_gene: TRBV10-2; d_gene: -; abundance: -; j_gene: TRBJ1-4; CDR3aa: CASRGTTNEKLFF; CDR3nt: TGCGCCAGCAGGGGCACAACTAATGAAAAACTGTTTTTT
v_gene: TRBV11-2; d_gene: TRBD1; abundance: few; j_gene: TRBJ1-2; CDR3aa: CASSPDRGWYGYTF; CDR3nt: TGTGCCAGCAGCCCGGACAGGGGATGGTATGGCTACACCTTC
v_gene: TRBV6-5; d_gene: -; abundance: -; j_gene: TRBJ2-3; CDR3aa: CASRREPDTQYF; CDR3nt: TGTGCCAGCAGAAGGGAGCCAGATACGCAGTATTTT
v_gene: TRBV6-4; d_gene: -; abundance: -; j_gene: TRBJ1-2; CDR3aa: CASSDPNSGANYGYTF; CDR3nt: TGTGCCAGCAGTGACCCTAACTCGGGAGCTAACTATGGCTACACCTTC
v_gene: TRBV3-1/TRBV3-2; d_gene: TRBD1; abundance: -; j_gene: TRBJ2-7; CDR3aa: CASSQDSGQGYEQYF; CDR3nt: TGTGCCAGCAGCCAAGATTCGGGACAGGGTTACGAGCAGTACTTC